The 9 T cell receptor beta chains below come from one sample, sequenced in a study of T cells in Graves' hyperthyroidism and ophthalmopathy. TCR beta CDR3 region amplification was performed from RNA transcripts. With the HTBI primer set, the TCR CDR3 went through a first round of RT-PCR. TCRdb analysed the multiplex PCR reads with MiXCR anew, one entry per CDR3 protein. The repertoire holds approximately 490,000 distinct CDR3 sequences, with approximately 23% as singletons. Specimen: blood. These receptor sequences come from a woman in her sixties or seventies with Graves' ophthalmopathy.

The rearrangement links TRBV20-1 to TRBJ2-5; TRBD1 might be the D (5 bases). The CDR3 loop spans 13 amino acids. Germline V gives CDR1 DFQATT, CDR2 SNEGSKA (reference sequence). V lost 3 bases and J lost 3, with 11 bases in between. The CDR3 loop reads CSASWTSKETQYF. The CDR3 nucleotides read TGCAGTGCTAGCTGGACAAGTAAAGAGACCCAGTACTTC.

The chain combines TRBV30 with TRBJ1-5, with 7 bases that match TRBD1. Germline values: CDR1 GTSNPN, CDR2 SVGIG (reference sequence). There are 15 residues in the CDR3. Unmatched junction bases numbered 14, after V lost 1 base and J lost 11 bases. CDR3 residues: CAWSEEGRNQGAQHF. CDR3 coding DNA: TGTGCCTGGAGTGAGGAGGGACGGAATCAGGGGGCCCAGCATTTT.

This clonotype appeared many times. The V and J genes are TRBV2 and TRBJ2-7, with D unresolved. The CDR3 spans 15 residues. V gave up 3 bases and J gave up 5 bases, with 17 bases separating them. The germline gives CDR1 SNHLY, CDR2 FYNNEI. The CDR3 region has the DNA TGTGCCAGCAGTGAGGTGCGACATATGGGCCACGAGCAGTACTTC. Translating gives CASSEVRHMGHEQYF.

This clonotype occurred a few times. The chain carries TRBV7-8 and TRBJ2-5; 7 bases match TRBD2. CDR1 SGHVS and CDR2 FQNEAQ come from the germline V gene. With 2 bases clipped from V and 5 bases from J, the junction kept 5 bases outside the gene matches. The CDR3 extends over 14 amino acids. The CDR3 sequence: CASSLSAGVETQYF. CDR3 DNA: TGTGCCAGCAGCTTATCGGCGGGAGTGGAGACCCAGTACTTC. Variable domain in full (rest from reference TRBV7-8 and TRBJ2-5): GAGVSQSPRYKVAKRGQDVALRCDPISGHVSLFWYQQALGQGPEFLTYFQNEAQLDKSGLPSDRFFAERPEGSVSTLKIQRTQQEDSAVYLCASSLSAGVETQYFGPGTRLLVL.

In regard to this clonotype: No conserved phenylalanine or tryptophan ends this CDR3, so it is likely a read error. The chain carries TRBV15 and TRBJ2-7; TRBD2 matches at 7 bases. The germline V gene encodes CDR1 LNHNV and CDR2 YYDKDF (reference sequence). The ends lost 8 bases at V and 5 bases at J; junction bases unmatched: 15. The CDR3 runs to 15 residues. The CDR3 spells CATSAGSLRGDEQYL. In nucleotides, the CDR3 is TGTGCCACCTCGGCAGGTTCCCTTCGGGGGGACGAGCAGTACCTC.

This clonotype was counted only a few times. This chain connects TRBV27 to TRBJ2-3; D possibly corresponds to TRBD2 (5 bases). V was clipped by 5 bases and J by 8 bases, with 5 bases between them. This CDR3 is built from 10 residues. The germline gives CDR1 MNHEY, CDR2 SMNVEV (reference sequence). In DNA form, the CDR3 reads TGTGCCAGCAGTCTAGCTACGCAGTATTTT. Amino acid sequence: CASSLATQYF.

The gene calls are TRBV10-3 and TRBJ2-7; D might be TRBD1 (6 bases). This CDR3 has 14 amino acids. Trimming stripped 4 bases from V and 4 bases from J, with 14 bases between. Germline CDR1 ENHRY, CDR2 SYGVKD. CDR3: CAISAQIGQYEQYF. In DNA, the CDR3 is TGTGCCATCAGTGCCCAAATAGGACAGTACGAGCAGTACTTC.

This chain connects TRBV28 to TRBJ1-1, with TRBD1 identical over 8 bases. The CDR3 runs 15 residues. V lost 5 bases, J lost 5 bases, and 10 bases stayed unmatched. Germline CDR1 is MDHEN and CDR2 is SYDVKM. This CDR3 reads CASSPQGAWETEAFF. The CDR3 coding sequence is TGTGCCAGCAGTCCCCAGGGGGCATGGGAAACTGAAGCTTTCTTT.

CDR3 sequence: CASSQDSSGTPYEQYF. CDR3 in DNA: TGCGCCAGCAGCCAAGATTCTAGCGGGACCCCCTACGAGCAGTACTTC. The chain is built from TRBV4-1 and TRBJ2-7; 9 bases map to TRBD2. This CDR3 has 16 amino acids. V trimming: 0 bases; J trimming: 2 bases; junction bases outside the gene matches: 5. CDR1 is MGHRA, CDR2 YSYEKL, per germline.